This T cell receptor beta chain was documented in a study of shared clonotypes between healthy human individuals. As to this clone: Antigen unknown.

Study-wide findings and caveats: Non-shared clonotypes were found to have lower generation probabilities than the clonotypes that were shared by all four of the sorted-subset donors. It was expected that sequencing depth would affect clonotype sharing among donors.

From CD4+ cells came CD45RA+ naive and CD45RA-negative memory subsets. Sequencing was performed with immunoSEQ multiplex PCR; in TCRdb, only in-frame clones are kept and a portion is missing. The sample holds around 2.3 million clones, around 95% seen once. Sample: naive CD4+ T cells sorted from blood. Regarding subset: CD45RA+ positively selected. This clonotype was obtained from a man aged 18 to 30 in good health.

In DNA, the CDR3 is TGCGCCAGCAGCGGACAGGCGACAGGAAATGAGCAGTTCTTC. Translating it yields CASSGQATGNEQFF. The chain joins TRBV5-1 to TRBJ2-1; 7 bases map to TRBD1. After removal of 4 bases from V and 7 bases from J, the junction contained 8 bases not matched to a gene. The length of the CDR3 is 14 residues. Germline lookup yields CDR1 SGHRS and CDR2 YFSETQ.